The subject of this entry is one T cell receptor beta chain. What this receptor recognizes is not known. The input lacks base qualities; no much larger clone sits a single base away. The record originates from a study of a mutant IDH1 vaccine in newly diagnosed glioma (dated by TCRdb to about 2021). With respect to the entire study: Across visits V03 through V10, patients got a total of eight vaccinations, given in weeks 1, 3, 5, 7, 11, 15, 19 and 23. Peripheral blood samples were drawn at six visits, namely V03 (baseline), V05, V07, V10, V12 and V13. Of the approximately 34 treated patients, approximately 60% were male and roughly 38% were female, and a mean age of roughly 41 years was recorded. For exploratory analyses, longitudinal TCRB deep sequencing was carried out in 25 treated patients wherever samples were available. Prior to enrollment, standard therapy consisting of radiotherapy alone, temozolomide alone, or radiochemotherapy with temozolomide had been administered to patients, with the combination being received by most patients. Vaccination began 4-6 weeks after radiotherapy alone, or alongside temozolomide cycles in the chemotherapy-containing groups. On the study overall, not on this receptor specifically: Immune responses induced by the vaccine were seen in around 93% of patients across multiple MHC alleles. Pseudoprogression appeared unrelated to alterations in the top peripheral T cell clonotypes detected by TCRB sequencing. It was noted by the authors that analyses of patient blood samples could not be reproduced owing to sample limitations. Selection of PBMC samples for TCRB deep sequencing was based on availability.

Libraries were built with the immunoSEQ multiplex PCR assay. Following the manufacturer's protocol, the hsTCRB Kit was used to amplify rearranged TCR beta chain sequences. TCRB libraries were sequenced on an Illumina MiSeq. The paper's data handling went like this. Demultiplexing, trimming and gene mapping were performed with the kit vendor's proprietary platform. TCRdb provides this immuneACCESS table in a form limited to in-frame rearrangements. Some clones are lacking; in checked studies, under half of them reflect an unresolved V gene, and why the rest are absent is not known. D and trimming were read from the DNA, whereas the V and J calls and clone size are those reported in that table. Within this sample are 30,000 to 45,000 clones, with roughly 80% of them counted one time only. The ten largest clones represent more than 13% of the sample. The V end loses 5 bases and the J end loses 2 bases, and a stretch of 16 bases separates them. Taken from the germline V gene, the CDR1 and CDR2 loops are MNHEY and SVGAGI. From its cysteine to its phenylalanine, the CDR3 spans 15 amino acids. Only the CDR3 part of the read is kept: 45 bases, read in frame from the first base.

Sample time point, as interpreted from the label and publication: week 11, during vaccination. Each vaccine dose was 300 ug of a 20-mer mutant IDH1 peptide in Montanide, given subcutaneously with topical imiquimod. Newly diagnosed WHO grade 3 or 4 IDH1-mutant astrocytomas showing loss of nuclear ATRX were present in the donors. The samples were drawn from NOA16, a multicentre, single-arm, open-label phase I trial in Germany that tested a mutant IDH1 peptide vaccine in humans for the first time. The DNeasy Blood and Tissue Kit was used to extract genomic DNA from EDTA blood for TCRB sequencing. This chain joins TRBV6-5 to TRBJ2-7; the D gene assignment is perhaps TRBD1 or TRBD2, with each matching 6 bases. The source is a woman in her 30s with glioma. Some clones in this sample may be carry-over from other donors' samples. The input for sequencing was peripheral blood mononuclear cells (PBMCs), taken from a glioma patient whose treatment included an IDH1 peptide vaccine. The DNA is as follows: TGTGCCAGCAGTCTTTCGGGGGACAACGCCTACGAGCAGTACTTC. Translated, it reads CASSLSGDNAYEQYF.